The sequence of this T cell receptor beta chain was determined in a study of T cell therapy after organ transplantation. Generated by immunoSEQ multiplex PCR, the TCRdb table keeps only in-frame clones and is missing some. This table has 45,000 to 50,000 clones, over 90% appearing once. For this clone: Its antigen is not identified.

The germline V gene encodes CDR1 GTSNPN and CDR2 SVGIG (reference sequence). This CDR3 region has 16 residues. The V and J ends lost 0 bases and 2 bases respectively, with 16 bases between them. The chain combines TRBV30 with TRBJ2-5; tentatively, D is TRBD1 (5 bases). This sequence was found in a human patient who had received a solid organ transplant and had CMV disease. This sample comprised CD8+ T cells from blood, obtained before autologous CMV-specific T cell therapy. CDR3 in amino acids: CAWSVLDRRIQETQYF. CDR3 nucleotides: TGTGCCTGGAGTGTACTTGACAGACGAATTCAAGAGACCCAGTACTTC.